This TCR beta chain was found in a study of blood T cell repertoires in COVID-19. Sequenced by immunoSEQ multiplex PCR; TCRdb stores in-frame clones only, minus some. The sample shows 95,000 to 110,000 clones, around 82% of them seen only once. In germline, CDR1 is MNHEY, CDR2 SVGAGI. Trimming took off 0 bases at V and 6 bases at J, with 9 bases between the two ends. CDR3 length equals 13 residues. This clone occurred once. The receptor's source is a man in his sixties with acute or convalescent COVID-19. The chain is built from TRBV6-5 and TRBJ2-7; D may be TRBD1 (5 bases). Sequencing used peripheral blood. The CDR3 sequence: CASSYSKGLEQYF. In DNA, the CDR3 is TGTGCCAGCAGTTACTCAAAGGGGCTCGAGCAGTACTTC.